This T cell receptor beta chain comes out of a study of cytomegalovirus exposure and HLA in healthy donors. The overall study: Drawn from HLA-typed donors, some 80 million unique TCRs were held in an early data release.

For this clone: The antigen is undetermined.

The PCR had 60 Vbeta and 13 Jbeta primers. Method: immunoSEQ multiplex PCR; TCRdb's copy keeps in-frame clones and lacks some. The data show under 200,000 clones, approximately 83% seen once. This CDR3 has 13 amino acids. Germline V CDR1 and CDR2: SGHDT, YYEEEE. The ends were cut back, 3 bases at V and 0 bases at J, with 6 bases in the middle. Study-wide points: The authors enumerated some 160 TCR beta chains as linked to cytomegalovirus. An analysis done earlier found most TCR beta V segments productive about 87% or about 30% of the time. When a later analysis was performed, an Asian-associated ancestry cluster reportedly had fewer N-insertions than the roughly 690-donor mean.

The source material was PBMCs. The chain joins TRBV5-6 to TRBJ1-1; D call uncertain. The receptor's source is a man between 18 and 35 years old in good health and CMV-seropositive. The CDR3 loop reads CASSSYLNTEAFF. In DNA, the CDR3 is TGTGCCAGCAGCTCGTATCTGAACACTGAAGCTTTCTTT.